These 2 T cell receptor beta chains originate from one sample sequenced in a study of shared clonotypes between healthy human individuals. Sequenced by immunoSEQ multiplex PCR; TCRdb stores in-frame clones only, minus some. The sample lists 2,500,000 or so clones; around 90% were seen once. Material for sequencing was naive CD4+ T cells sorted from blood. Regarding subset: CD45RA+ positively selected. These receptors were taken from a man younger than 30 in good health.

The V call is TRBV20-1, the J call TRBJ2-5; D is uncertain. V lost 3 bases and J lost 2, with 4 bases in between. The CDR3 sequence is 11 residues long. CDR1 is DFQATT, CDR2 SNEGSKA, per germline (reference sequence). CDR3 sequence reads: CSASLQETQYF. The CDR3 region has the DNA TGCAGTGCTAGTTTGCAAGAGACCCAGTACTTC.

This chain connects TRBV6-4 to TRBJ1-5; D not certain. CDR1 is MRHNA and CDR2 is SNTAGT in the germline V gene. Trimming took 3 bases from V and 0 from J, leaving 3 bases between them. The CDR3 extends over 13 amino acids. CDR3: CASSEFSNQPQHF. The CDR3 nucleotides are TGTGCCAGCAGTGAATTTAGCAATCAGCCCCAGCATTTT.